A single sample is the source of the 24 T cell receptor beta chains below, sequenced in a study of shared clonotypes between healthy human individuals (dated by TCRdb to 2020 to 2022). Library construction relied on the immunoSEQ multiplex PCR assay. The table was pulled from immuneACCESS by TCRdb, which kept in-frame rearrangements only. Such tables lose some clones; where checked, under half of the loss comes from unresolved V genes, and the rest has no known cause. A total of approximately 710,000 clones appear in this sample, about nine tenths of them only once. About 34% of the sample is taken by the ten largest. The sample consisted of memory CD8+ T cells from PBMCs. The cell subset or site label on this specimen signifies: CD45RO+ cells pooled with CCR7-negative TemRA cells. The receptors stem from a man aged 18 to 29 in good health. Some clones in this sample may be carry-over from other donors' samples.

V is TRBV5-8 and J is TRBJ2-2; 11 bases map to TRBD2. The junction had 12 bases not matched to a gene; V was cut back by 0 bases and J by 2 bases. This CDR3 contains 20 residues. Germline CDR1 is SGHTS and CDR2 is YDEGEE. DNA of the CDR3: TGTGCCAGCAGCTTGGTGATTGGGACTAGCGGCGTCGGAAACACCGGGGAGCTGTTTTTT. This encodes CASSLVIGTSGVGNTGELFF.

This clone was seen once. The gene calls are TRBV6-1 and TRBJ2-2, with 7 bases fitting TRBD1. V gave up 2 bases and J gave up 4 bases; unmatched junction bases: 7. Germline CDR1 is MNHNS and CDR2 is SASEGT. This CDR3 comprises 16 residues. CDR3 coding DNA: TGTGCCAGCAGTGAAATGGGCAGGGGGAGCACCGGGGAGCTGTTTTTT. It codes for CASSEMGRGSTGELFF.

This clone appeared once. CDR3 DNA sequence: TGTGCCAGCAGCTTAGTAGGACACAACACTGAAGCTTTCTTT. Protein sequence: CASSLVGHNTEAFF. The rearrangement joins TRBV7-9 to TRBJ1-1; a weak D match, TRBD1 (5 bases). This CDR3 has 14 residues. The germline gives CDR1 SEHNR, CDR2 FQNEAQ (reference sequence). The V gene lost 1 base and the J gene lost 2 bases, with 8 bases spanning the gap.

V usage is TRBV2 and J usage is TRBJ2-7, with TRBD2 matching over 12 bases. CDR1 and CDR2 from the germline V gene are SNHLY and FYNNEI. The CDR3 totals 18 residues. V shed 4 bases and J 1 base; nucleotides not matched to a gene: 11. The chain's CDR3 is CASSASSGRARGSYEQYF. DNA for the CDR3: TGTGCCAGCAGTGCGTCTAGCGGGAGGGCCCGGGGATCCTACGAGCAGTACTTC.

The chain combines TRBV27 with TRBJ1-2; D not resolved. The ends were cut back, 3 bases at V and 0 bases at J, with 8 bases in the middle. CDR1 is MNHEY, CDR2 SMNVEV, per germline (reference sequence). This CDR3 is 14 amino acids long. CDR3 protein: CASSLINSNYGYTF. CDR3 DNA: TGTGCCAGCAGTTTGATAAATTCTAACTATGGCTACACCTTC.

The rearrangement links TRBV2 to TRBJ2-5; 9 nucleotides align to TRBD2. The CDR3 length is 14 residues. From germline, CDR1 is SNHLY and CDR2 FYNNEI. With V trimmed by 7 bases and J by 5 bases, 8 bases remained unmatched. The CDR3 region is CASNIAGVRETQYF. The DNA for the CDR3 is TGTGCCAGCAATATAGCGGGAGTTAGGGAGACCCAGTACTTC.

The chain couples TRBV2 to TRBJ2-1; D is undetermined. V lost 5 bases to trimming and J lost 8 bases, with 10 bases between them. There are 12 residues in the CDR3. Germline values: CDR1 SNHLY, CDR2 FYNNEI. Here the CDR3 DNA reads TGTGCCAGCAGTTACAGTTCCGATGAGCAGTTCTTC. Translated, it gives CASSYSSDEQFF. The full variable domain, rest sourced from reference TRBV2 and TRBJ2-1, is EPEVTQTPSHQVTQMGQEVILRCVPISNHLYFYWYRQILGQKVEFLVSFYNNEISEKSEIFDDQFSVERPDGSNFTLKIRSTKLEDSAMYFCASSYSSDEQFFGPGTRLTVL.

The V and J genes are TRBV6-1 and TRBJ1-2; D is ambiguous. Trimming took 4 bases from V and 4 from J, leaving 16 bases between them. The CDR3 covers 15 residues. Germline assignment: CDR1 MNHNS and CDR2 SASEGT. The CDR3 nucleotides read TGTGCCAGCAGTGTGACCAGCCCTTCCTCCTATGGCTACACCTTC. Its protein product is CASSVTSPSSYGYTF.

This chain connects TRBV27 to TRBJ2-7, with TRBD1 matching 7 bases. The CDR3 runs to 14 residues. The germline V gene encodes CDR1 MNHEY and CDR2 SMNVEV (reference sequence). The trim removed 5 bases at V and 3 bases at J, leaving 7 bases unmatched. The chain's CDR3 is CASSLLQGHYEQYF. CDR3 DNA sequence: TGTGCCAGCAGTCTTTTACAGGGGCACTACGAGCAGTACTTC.

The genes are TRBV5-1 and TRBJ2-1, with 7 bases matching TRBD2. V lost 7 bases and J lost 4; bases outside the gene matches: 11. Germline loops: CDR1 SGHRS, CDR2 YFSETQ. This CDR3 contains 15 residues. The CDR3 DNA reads TGCGCCAGCGGACCCGAGACTAGCTCGTACAATGAGCAGTTCTTC. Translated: CASGPETSSYNEQFF.

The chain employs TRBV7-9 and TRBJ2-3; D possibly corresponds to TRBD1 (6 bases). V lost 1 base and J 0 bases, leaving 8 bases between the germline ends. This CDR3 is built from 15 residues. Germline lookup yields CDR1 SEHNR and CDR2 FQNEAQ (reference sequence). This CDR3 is CASSLGDTSTDTQYF. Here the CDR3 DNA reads TGTGCCAGCAGCTTAGGGGACACTAGCACAGATACGCAGTATTTT.

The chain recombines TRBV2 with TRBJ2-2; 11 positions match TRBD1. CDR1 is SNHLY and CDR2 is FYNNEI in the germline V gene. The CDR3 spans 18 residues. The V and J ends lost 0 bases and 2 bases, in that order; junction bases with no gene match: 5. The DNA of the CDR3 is TGTGCCAGCAGTGAAGCGCTTGGGACAGGGGGTAACACCGGGGAGCTGTTTTTT. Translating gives CASSEALGTGGNTGELFF.

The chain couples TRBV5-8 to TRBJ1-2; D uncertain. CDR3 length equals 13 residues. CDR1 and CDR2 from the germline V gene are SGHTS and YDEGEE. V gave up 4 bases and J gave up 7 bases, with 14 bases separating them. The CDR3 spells CASSRRRWSGYTF. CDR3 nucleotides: TGTGCCAGCAGCAGGCGTCGGTGGTCTGGCTACACCTTC. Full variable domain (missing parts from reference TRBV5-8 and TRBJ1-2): EAGVTQSPTHLIKTRGQQATLRCSPISGHTSVYWYQQALGLGLQFLLWYDEGEERNRGNFPPRFSGRQFPNYSSELNVNALELEDSALYLCASSRRRWSGYTFGSGTRLTVV.

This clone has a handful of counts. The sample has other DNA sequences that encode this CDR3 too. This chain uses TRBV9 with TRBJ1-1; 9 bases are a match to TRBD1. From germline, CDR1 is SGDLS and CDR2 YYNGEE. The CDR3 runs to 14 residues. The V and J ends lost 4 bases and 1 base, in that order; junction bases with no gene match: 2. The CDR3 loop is CASSPGQGNTEAFF. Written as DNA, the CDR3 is TGTGCCAGCAGCCCGGGACAGGGGAACACTGAAGCTTTCTTT. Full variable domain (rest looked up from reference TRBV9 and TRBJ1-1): DSGVTQTPKHLITATGQRVTLRCSPRSGDLSVYWYQQSLDQGLQFLIQYYNGEERAKGNILERFSAQQFPDLHSELNLSSLELGDSALYFCASSPGQGNTEAFFGQGTRLTVV.

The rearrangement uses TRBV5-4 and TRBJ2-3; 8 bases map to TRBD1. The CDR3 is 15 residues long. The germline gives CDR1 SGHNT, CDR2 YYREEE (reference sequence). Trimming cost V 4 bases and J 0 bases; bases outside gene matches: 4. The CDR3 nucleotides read TGTGCCAGCAGCGCGGGACAGGAGAGCACAGATACGCAGTATTTT. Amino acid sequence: CASSAGQESTDTQYF.

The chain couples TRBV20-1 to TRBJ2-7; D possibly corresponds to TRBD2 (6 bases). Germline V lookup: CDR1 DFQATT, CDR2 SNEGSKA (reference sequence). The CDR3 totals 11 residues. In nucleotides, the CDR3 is TGCTGCTGGGGACTCCTTGTTGAGCAGTACTTC. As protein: CCWGLLVEQYF.

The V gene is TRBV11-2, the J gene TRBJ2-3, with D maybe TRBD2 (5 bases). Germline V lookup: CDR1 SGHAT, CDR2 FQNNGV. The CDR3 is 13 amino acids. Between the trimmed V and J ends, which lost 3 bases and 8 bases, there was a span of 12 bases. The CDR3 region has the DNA TGTGCCAGCAGCTTCATTGGTCGGGGTACGCAGTATTTT. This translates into CASSFIGRGTQYF.

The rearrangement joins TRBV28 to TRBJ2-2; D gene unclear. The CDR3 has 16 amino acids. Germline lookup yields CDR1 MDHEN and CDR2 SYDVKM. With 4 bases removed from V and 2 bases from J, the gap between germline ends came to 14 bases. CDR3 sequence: CASSSPRPPNTGELFF. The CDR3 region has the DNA TGTGCCAGCAGTTCCCCGCGGCCCCCAAACACCGGGGAGCTGTTTTTT.

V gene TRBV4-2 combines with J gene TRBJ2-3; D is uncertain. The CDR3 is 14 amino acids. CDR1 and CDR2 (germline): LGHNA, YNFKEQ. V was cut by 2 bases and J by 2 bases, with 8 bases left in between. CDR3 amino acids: CASSQRLITDTQYF. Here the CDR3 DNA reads TGTGCCAGCAGCCAACGACTTATCACAGATACGCAGTATTTT.

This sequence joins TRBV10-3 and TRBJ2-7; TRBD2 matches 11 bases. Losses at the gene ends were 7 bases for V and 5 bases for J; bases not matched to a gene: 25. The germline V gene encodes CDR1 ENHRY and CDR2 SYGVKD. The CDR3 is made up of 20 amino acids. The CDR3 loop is CAINSEGGDLAGGPHDEQYF. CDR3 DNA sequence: TGTGCCATCAATAGTGAGGGCGGGGATTTAGCGGGAGGGCCTCACGACGAGCAGTACTTC.

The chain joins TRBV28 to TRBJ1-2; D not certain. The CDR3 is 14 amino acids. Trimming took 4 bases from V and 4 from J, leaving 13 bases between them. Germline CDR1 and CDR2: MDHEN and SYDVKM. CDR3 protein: CASSSRTVFYGYTF. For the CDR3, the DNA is TGTGCCAGCAGTTCCCGGACCGTCTTCTATGGCTACACCTTC.

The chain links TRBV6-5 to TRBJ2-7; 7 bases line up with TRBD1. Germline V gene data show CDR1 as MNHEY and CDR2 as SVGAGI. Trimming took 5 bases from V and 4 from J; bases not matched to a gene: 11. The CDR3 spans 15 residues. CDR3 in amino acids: CASSPRQGPLYEQYF. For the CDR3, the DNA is TGTGCCAGCAGTCCCCGACAGGGTCCTTTATACGAGCAGTACTTC.

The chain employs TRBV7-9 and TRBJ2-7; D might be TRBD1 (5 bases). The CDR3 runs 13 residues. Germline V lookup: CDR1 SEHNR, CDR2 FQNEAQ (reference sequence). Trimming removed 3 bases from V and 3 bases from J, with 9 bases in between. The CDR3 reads CASSFAGNYEQYF. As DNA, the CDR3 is TGTGCCAGCAGCTTTGCAGGGAACTACGAGCAGTACTTC.

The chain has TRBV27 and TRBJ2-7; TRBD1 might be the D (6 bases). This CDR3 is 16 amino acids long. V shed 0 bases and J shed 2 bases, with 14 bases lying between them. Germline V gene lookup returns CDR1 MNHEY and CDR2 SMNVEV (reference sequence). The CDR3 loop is CASSLSRDMATYEQYF. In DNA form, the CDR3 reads TGTGCCAGCAGTTTATCACGGGACATGGCGACCTACGAGCAGTACTTC.